A selection of T cell receptor beta chains follows, all from one sample in a study of Ad26.COV2.S vaccination and SARS-CoV-2 variants. Method: immunoSEQ multiplex PCR; TCRdb's copy keeps in-frame clones and lacks some. Seen here are around 450,000 clones, around 91% observed once, and the top ten hold roughly 4.3%. The sequencing here drew on peripheral blood, taken in a trial of Ad26.COV2.S vaccine versus placebo. Source of these receptors: a person aged 18-65 years who received the Ad26.COV2.S COVID-19 vaccine or a placebo. Both conserved end residues are trimmed from each CDR3. A D gene is named only where the DNA matches it firmly.

TRBJ2-1 | TRBV5-1 | - | ASSYAGSVSSYNEQF
TRBJ2-7 | TRBV11-2 | - | ASSLSAHPGPYEQY
TRBJ2-1 | TRBV10-3 | TRBD2 | AISEGLAGVLEQF
TRBJ1-6 | TRBV28 | - | ASSYYSPLH
TRBJ2-5 | TRBV5-6 | - | ASSLGAGRVETQY
TRBJ1-2 | TRBV11-2 | - | ASSPQGATYGYT
TRBJ2-1 | TRBV5-6 | TRBD2 | ASSLGSAGDEF
TRBJ2-4 | TRBV18 | - | ASSPGGGPDIQY
TRBJ2-3 | TRBV7-8 | TRBD2 | ASSLALLAGTDTQY
TRBJ2-3 | TRBV18 | TRBD2 | ASSPGLAITDTQY
TRBJ2-7 | TRBV7-8 | - | ASSPNSVSYEQY
TRBJ1-6 | TRBV6-1 | - | ASSEPSGLGHSPLH
TRBJ2-7 | TRBV3-1/TRBV3-2 | TRBD2 | ASSPWGAGDPYEQY
TRBJ2-2 | TRBV4-3 | TRBD1 | ASSQGGTVGELF
TRBJ2-3 | TRBV3-1/TRBV3-2 | - | ASSQRDTQY
TRBJ1-2 | TRBV18 | - | ASSPPGRVDGYT
TRBJ1-5 | TRBV15 | - | ATSPRGSNQPQH
TRBJ1-5 | TRBV25-1 | - | ASSDKGGNQPQH
TRBJ2-1 | TRBV14 | TRBD2 | ASSQNPSGTLVSNEQF
TRBJ2-1 | TRBV5-1 | TRBD2 | ASSLVGTNNEQF
TRBJ2-2 | TRBV4-3 | TRBD2 | ASSQDIGLAGGRTGELF
TRBJ2-7 | TRBV23-1 | - | ASSQFMDTHEQY
TRBJ2-2 | TRBV27 | TRBD2 | ASSLAGEGTGELF
TRBJ2-1 | TRBV7-9 | TRBD2 | ASRGTGGRGNEQF
TRBJ2-1 | TRBV19 | TRBD2 | ASSIGTSGSGAQF
TRBJ1-1 | TRBV14 | TRBD1 | ASSTGTVTMNTEAF
TRBJ1-1 | TRBV30 | - | AWSVGWTEAF
TRBJ2-5 | TRBV19 | TRBD1 | ASSITGGTETQY
TRBJ2-7 | TRBV24-1 | - | ATSDLPIPSGQRDPSGSYEQY